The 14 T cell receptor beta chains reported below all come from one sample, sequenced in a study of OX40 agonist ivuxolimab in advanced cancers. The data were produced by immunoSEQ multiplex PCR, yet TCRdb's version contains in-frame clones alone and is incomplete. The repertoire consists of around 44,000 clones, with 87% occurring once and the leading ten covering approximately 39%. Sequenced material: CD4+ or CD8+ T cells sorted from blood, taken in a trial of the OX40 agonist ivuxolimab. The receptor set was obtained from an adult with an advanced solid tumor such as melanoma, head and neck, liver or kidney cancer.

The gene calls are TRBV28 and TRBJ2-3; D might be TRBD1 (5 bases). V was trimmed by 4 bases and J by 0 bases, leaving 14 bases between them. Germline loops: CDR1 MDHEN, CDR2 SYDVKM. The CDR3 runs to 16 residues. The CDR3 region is CASSSPGAASTDTQYF. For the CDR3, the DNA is TGTGCCAGCAGTTCTCCTGGGGCGGCTAGCACAGATACGCAGTATTTT. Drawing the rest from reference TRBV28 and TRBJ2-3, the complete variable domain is DVKVTQSSRYLVKRTGEKVFLECVQDMDHENMFWYRQDPGLGLRLIYFSYDVKMKEKGDIPEGYSVSREKKERFSLILESASTNQTSMYLCASSSPGAASTDTQYFGPGTRLTVL.

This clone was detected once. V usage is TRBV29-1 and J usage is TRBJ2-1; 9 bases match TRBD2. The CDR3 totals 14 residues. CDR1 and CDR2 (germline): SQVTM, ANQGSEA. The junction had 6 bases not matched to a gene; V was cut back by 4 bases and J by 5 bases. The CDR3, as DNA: TGCAGCGTTGGTAGGCTAGCGGGGCACAATGAGCAGTTCTTC. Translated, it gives CSVGRLAGHNEQFF.

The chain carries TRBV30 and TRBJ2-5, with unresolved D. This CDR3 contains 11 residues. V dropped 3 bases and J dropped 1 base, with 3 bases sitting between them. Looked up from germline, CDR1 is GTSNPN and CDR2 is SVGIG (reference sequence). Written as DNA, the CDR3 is TGTGCCTGGAGCCCCCAAGAGACCCAGTACTTC. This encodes CAWSPQETQYF.

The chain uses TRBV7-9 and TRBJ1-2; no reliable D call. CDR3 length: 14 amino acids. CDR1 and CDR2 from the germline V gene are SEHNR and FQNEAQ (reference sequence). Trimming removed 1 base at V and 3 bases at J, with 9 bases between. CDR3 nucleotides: TGTGCCAGCAGCTTAGAACACCGTCACTATGGCTACACCTTC. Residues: CASSLEHRHYGYTF.

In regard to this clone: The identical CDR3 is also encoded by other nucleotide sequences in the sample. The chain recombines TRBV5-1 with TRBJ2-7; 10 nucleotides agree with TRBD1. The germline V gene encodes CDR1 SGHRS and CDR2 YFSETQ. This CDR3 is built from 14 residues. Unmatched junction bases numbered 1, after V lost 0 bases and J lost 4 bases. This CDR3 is CASSLGQGAYEQYF. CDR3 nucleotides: TGCGCCAGCAGCTTGGGACAGGGGGCTTACGAGCAGTACTTC.

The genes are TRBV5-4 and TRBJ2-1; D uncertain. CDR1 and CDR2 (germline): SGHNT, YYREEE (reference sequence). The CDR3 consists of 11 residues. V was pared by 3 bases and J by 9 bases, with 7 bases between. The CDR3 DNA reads TGTGCCAGCAGCTACGCTGGTGAGCAGTTCTTC. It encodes CASSYAGEQFF.

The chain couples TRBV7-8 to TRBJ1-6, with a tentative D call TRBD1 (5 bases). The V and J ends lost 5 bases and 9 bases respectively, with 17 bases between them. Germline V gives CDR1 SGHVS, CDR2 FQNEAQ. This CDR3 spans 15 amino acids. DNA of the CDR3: TGTGCCAGCAGCCAAAGGACCCAGGGTACTTCACCCCTCCACTTT. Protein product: CASSQRTQGTSPLHF.

DNA for the CDR3: TGTGCCAGCAGTTTCGGCAAGGATGGGACCCAGTACTTC. Amino acids: CASSFGKDGTQYF. The chain employs TRBV27 and TRBJ2-5; the D is unclear. With 3 bases removed from V and 7 bases from J, the gap between germline ends came to 12 bases. CDR3 length: 13 residues. CDR1 MNHEY and CDR2 SMNVEV come from the germline V gene (reference sequence).

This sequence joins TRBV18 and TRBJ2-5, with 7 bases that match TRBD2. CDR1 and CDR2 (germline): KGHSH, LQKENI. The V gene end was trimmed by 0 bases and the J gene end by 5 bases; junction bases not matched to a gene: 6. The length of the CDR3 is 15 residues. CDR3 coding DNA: TGTGCCAGCTCACCACCTGCAGGGAGGGTGGAGACCCAGTACTTC. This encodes CASSPPAGRVETQYF.

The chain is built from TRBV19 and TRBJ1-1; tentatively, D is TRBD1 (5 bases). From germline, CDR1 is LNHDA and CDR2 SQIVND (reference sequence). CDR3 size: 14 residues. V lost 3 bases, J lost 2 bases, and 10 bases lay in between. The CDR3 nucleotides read TGTGCCAGTAGTATCGCGGGGGGAAACACTGAAGCTTTCTTT. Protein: CASSIAGGNTEAFF. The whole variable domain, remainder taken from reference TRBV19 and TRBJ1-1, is DGGITQSPKYLFRKEGQNVTLSCEQNLNHDAMYWYRQDPGQGLRLIYYSQIVNDFQKGDIAEGYSVSREKKESFPLTVTSAQKNPTAFYLCASSIAGGNTEAFFGQGTRLTVV.

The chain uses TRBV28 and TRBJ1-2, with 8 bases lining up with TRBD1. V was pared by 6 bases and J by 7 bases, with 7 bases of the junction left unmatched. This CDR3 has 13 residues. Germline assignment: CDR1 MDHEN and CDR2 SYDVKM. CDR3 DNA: TGTGCCAGCAGACAGGACAGGGTTCGTGGCTACACCTTC. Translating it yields CASRQDRVRGYTF.

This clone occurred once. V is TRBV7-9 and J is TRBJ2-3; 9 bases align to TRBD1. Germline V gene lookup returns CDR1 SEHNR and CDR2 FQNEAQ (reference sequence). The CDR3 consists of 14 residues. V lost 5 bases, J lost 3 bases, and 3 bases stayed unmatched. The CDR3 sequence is CASSPGTGTDTQYF. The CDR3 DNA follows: TGTGCCAGCAGCCCCGGGACAGGGACAGATACGCAGTATTTT.

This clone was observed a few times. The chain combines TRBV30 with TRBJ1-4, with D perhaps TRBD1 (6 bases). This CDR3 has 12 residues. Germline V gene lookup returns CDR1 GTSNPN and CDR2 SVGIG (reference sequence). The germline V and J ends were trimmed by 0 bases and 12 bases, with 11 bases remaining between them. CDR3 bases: TGTGCCTGGAGTGTATCGGGGGGCGAACTGTTTTTT. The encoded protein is CAWSVSGGELFF.

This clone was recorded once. CDR3 protein: CASSYTPGQGPQYF. For the CDR3, the DNA is TGTGCCAGCAGTTATACGCCGGGACAGGGGCCCCAGTACTTC. The rearrangement links TRBV6-5 to TRBJ2-5; 10 nucleotides match TRBD1. Germline values: CDR1 MNHEY, CDR2 SVGAGI. V lost 3 bases and J lost 9; bases outside the gene matches: 7. CDR3 length equals 14 residues.